One sample yielded the 13 T cell receptor beta chains listed below, sequenced in a study of TIL therapy for anti-PD-1-resistant metastatic lung cancer. The time point here: pre-treatment sample, taken before nivolumab and TIL therapy. The libraries were made with immunoSEQ v3. Data came from immunoSEQ multiplex PCR; TCRdb stores just in-frame clones and leaves some out. Of around 20,000 clones listed, around 78% are singletons. The sequencing here drew on blood, taken at baseline. The source is a person aged 25 to 79 with non-small cell lung cancer.

The chain uses TRBV30 and TRBJ2-1, with D possibly TRBD2 on 5 matching bases. Germline CDR1 is GTSNPN and CDR2 is SVGIG (reference sequence). This CDR3 has 12 amino acids. V lost 2 bases and J 8 bases, leaving 10 bases between the germline ends. As DNA, the CDR3 is TGTGCCTGGAGTCCTCGGGGTTATGAGCAGTTCTTC. Translating gives CAWSPRGYEQFF. Full variable domain (remainder filled in from reference TRBV30 and TRBJ2-1): SQTIHQWPATLVQPVGSPLSLECTVEGTSNPNLYWYRQAAGRGLQLLFYSVGIGQISSEVPQNLSASRPQDRQFILSSKKLLLSDSGFYLCAWSPRGYEQFFGPGTRLTVL.

This clone was recorded a few times. The rearrangement uses TRBV5-1 and TRBJ2-3; D unresolved. This CDR3 contains 13 residues. From germline, CDR1 is SGHRS and CDR2 YFSETQ. Trimming removed 4 bases at V and 3 bases at J, with 9 bases between. The CDR3 spells CASSIAGTDTQYF. The CDR3 DNA follows: TGCGCCAGCAGCATAGCTGGTACAGATACGCAGTATTTT.

The chain links TRBV11-2 to TRBJ1-2; D unclear. The CDR3 has 17 amino acids. Germline values: CDR1 SGHAT, CDR2 FQNNGV. Trimming shortened V by 5 bases and J by 0 bases, and 19 bases separated the two germline ends. CDR3 nucleotide sequence: TGTGCCAGCAGCCCACGACAAGGGCGGGGAGCTAACTATGGCTACACCTTC. Residues: CASSPRQGRGANYGYTF.

The CDR3: CASSFEGSGSYEQYF. The DNA of the CDR3 is TGTGCCAGCAGCTTCGAGGGTTCGGGCTCCTACGAGCAGTACTTC. The chain couples TRBV5-6 to TRBJ2-7; TRBD2 might be the D (5 bases). V was pared by 2 bases and J by 0 bases, with 12 bases between. The CDR3 runs 15 residues. Germline V lookup: CDR1 SGHDT, CDR2 YYEEEE.

This chain uses TRBV2 with TRBJ2-3; TRBD1 matches 10 bases. The germline V gene has CDR1 SNHLY and CDR2 FYNNEI. V was clipped by 6 bases and J by 4 bases; unmatched bases: 4. This CDR3 is 14 amino acids long. For the CDR3, the DNA is TGTGCCAGCAGGGTCGGACAGGGGGCAGATACGCAGTATTTT. Its protein is CASRVGQGADTQYF.

V is TRBV18 and J is TRBJ2-6; the D is unclear. The CDR3 is 17 amino acids. V gave up 2 bases and J gave up 2 bases, with 13 bases separating them. Per germline, CDR1 KGHSH and CDR2 LQKENI. CDR3 region: CASSPLVGFPGANVLTF. CDR3 nucleotides: TGTGCCAGCTCACCATTGGTGGGTTTCCCTGGGGCCAACGTCCTGACTTTC.

The rearrangement uses TRBV6-4 and TRBJ2-1; 9 nucleotides agree with TRBD2. Trimming at V came to 0 bases and at J to 6 bases, leaving 9 bases not matched to a gene. The CDR3 spans 17 residues. The germline gives CDR1 MRHNA, CDR2 SNTAGT. This CDR3 reads CASSDSGFGGRVNEQFF. Written as DNA, the CDR3 is TGTGCCAGCAGTGACTCGGGGTTTGGCGGGAGGGTCAATGAGCAGTTCTTC.

Comment on this clone: Mismatch with germline at one junction end may stem from a read error. The chain recombines TRBV6-5 with TRBJ2-4; D uncertain. The CDR3 loop spans 9 amino acids. Germline CDR1 reads MNHEY; CDR2 reads SVGAGI. Here the CDR3 reads CASSYNLGF. DNA for the CDR3: TGTGCCAGCAGTTACAACCTAGGCTTC.

Comment on this clone: One end of the junction fails to match germline, which may point to a read error. The chain couples TRBV7-2 to TRBJ1-2; D unclear. Germline assignment: CDR1 SGHTA and CDR2 FQGNSA. The CDR3 extends over 13 amino acids. As DNA, the CDR3 is TGTGCCAGCAGCGGACTAATCGACTATGACTACACCTTC. Protein: CASSGLIDYDYTF.

J is TRBJ2-7 and V is TRBV15, with 9 positions matching TRBD2. Germline V CDR1 and CDR2: LNHNV, YYDKDF (reference sequence). J lost 8 bases, V lost 3 bases, and 11 bases had no gene match. The CDR3 loop spans 15 amino acids. The CDR3 is CATSRLAGSLMKQYF. CDR3 DNA: TGTGCCACCAGCAGGCTAGCGGGATCCCTTATGAAGCAGTACTTC.

The rearrangement joins TRBV19 to TRBJ2-7; possible D gene TRBD1, 5 bases. Trimming stripped 2 bases from V and 0 bases from J, with 11 bases between. This CDR3 has 15 residues. From germline, CDR1 is LNHDA and CDR2 SQIVND (reference sequence). CDR3 nucleotides: TGTGCCAGTAGTATATTAGGGGTAGACTCCTACGAGCAGTACTTC. Amino acids: CASSILGVDSYEQYF. Drawing the rest from reference TRBV19 and TRBJ2-7, the complete variable domain is DGGITQSPKYLFRKEGQNVTLSCEQNLNHDAMYWYRQDPGQGLRLIYYSQIVNDFQKGDIAEGYSVSREKKESFPLTVTSAQKNPTAFYLCASSILGVDSYEQYFGPGTRLTVT.

The rearrangement uses TRBV28 and TRBJ1-6; D remains ambiguous. This CDR3 is 14 amino acids long. V lost 3 bases to trimming and J lost 7 bases, with 10 bases between them. Germline V gene sequence: CDR1 MDHEN, CDR2 SYDVKM. The CDR3 protein is CASSLGGKNSPLHF. CDR3 coding DNA: TGTGCCAGCAGTTTGGGAGGGAAAAATTCACCCCTCCACTTT.

This chain's CDR3 is CASSHPRSGGALDTQYF. CDR3 nucleotide sequence: TGTGCCAGCAGCCATCCACGTAGCGGGGGGGCATTAGATACGCAGTATTTT. The chain recombines TRBV7-9 with TRBJ2-3; TRBD2 agrees at 11 bases. This CDR3 spans 17 amino acids. J gave up 5 bases and V 5 bases, and 12 bases lay outside the gene matches. In germline, CDR1 is SEHNR, CDR2 FQNEAQ (reference sequence).